The 15 T cell receptor beta chains below were found in one sample sequenced in a study of glioma-infiltrating T cells after dendritic cell vaccination. Some clones are missing from TCRdb's copy, which holds only in-frame ones; the method was immunoSEQ multiplex PCR. The sample yields around 100,000 clones, about four fifths seen once. The sequences come from blood, collected before dendritic cell vaccination. The receptors originated from a human donor with glioblastoma.

The chain uses TRBV7-8 and TRBJ2-2, with TRBD1 as a possible D gene (8 bases). V lost 0 bases to trimming and J lost 8 bases, with 16 bases between them. The CDR3 is 16 residues long. Germline CDR1 reads SGHVS; CDR2 reads FQNEAQ. CDR3 bases: TGTGCCAGCAGCTTAGCCGGAACAGGGGGGGGAGGGGAGCTGTTTTTT. Protein: CASSLAGTGGGGELFF.

The chain links TRBV13 to TRBJ2-3, with 9 bases aligning to TRBD2. The junction had 13 bases not matched to a gene; V was cut back by 6 bases and J by 0 bases. This CDR3 has 18 amino acids. Germline CDR1 PRHDT, CDR2 FYEKMQ (reference sequence). The CDR3 DNA sequence: TGTGCCAGCAGTCCACACGGCGGGGGGGGCCCCAGCACAGATACGCAGTATTTT. Translated: CASSPHGGGGPSTDTQYF.

In this sample, this clone turned up a few times. This chain joins TRBV18 and TRBJ1-1; D is unresolved. Deletions cut 6 bases from V and 3 bases from J, with 8 bases between. The CDR3 totals 12 residues. The germline CDR1 and CDR2 sequences are KGHSH and LQKENI. CDR3 residues: CASSGGDTEAFF. The CDR3 bases are TGTGCCAGCTCGGGTGGAGACACTGAAGCTTTCTTT.

V usage is TRBV6-5 and J usage is TRBJ1-1, with 8 bases lining up with TRBD1. CDR1 is MNHEY and CDR2 is SVGAGI in the germline V gene. This CDR3 has 14 amino acids. The junction had 7 bases not matched to a gene; V was cut back by 5 bases and J by 5 bases. The DNA for the CDR3 is TGTGCCAGCAGTACAGGGGGAGGATGGACTGAAGCTTTCTTT. Translated: CASSTGGGWTEAFF.

The chain links TRBV5-1 to TRBJ2-1; 9 nucleotides agree with TRBD2. This CDR3 has 15 residues. Germline CDR1 and CDR2: SGHRS and YFSETQ. V lost 6 bases, J lost 7 bases, and 11 bases stayed unmatched. The CDR3 reads CASTRLAESKNEQFF. The DNA for the CDR3 is TGCGCCAGCACAAGACTAGCGGAGTCAAAGAATGAGCAGTTCTTC.

This chain uses TRBV9 with TRBJ2-7; D perhaps matches TRBD1 (6 bases). Trimming stripped 2 bases from V and 6 bases from J, with 12 bases between. CDR1 and CDR2 (germline): SGDLS, YYNGEE. The CDR3 runs 13 residues. The CDR3 region has the DNA TGTGCCAGCAGCGTTTCCGGCAGGGGCGAGCAGTACTTC. Its protein product is CASSVSGRGEQYF.

The genes are TRBV19 and TRBJ2-7, with D perhaps matching TRBD2 (6 bases). Germline loops: CDR1 LNHDA, CDR2 SQIVND (reference sequence). This CDR3 comprises 17 residues. Trimming took 1 base from V and 3 from J, leaving 19 bases between them. The CDR3 sequence is CASSIAGGGVTLYEQYF. In DNA, the CDR3 is TGTGCCAGTAGTATAGCGGGCGGCGGGGTGACCCTCTACGAGCAGTACTTC.

This sequence joins TRBV6-1 and TRBJ1-2; perhaps TRBD1 as D (5 bases). V lost 5 bases, J lost 8 bases, and 21 bases lay in between. CDR3 length: 15 residues. Germline assignment: CDR1 MNHNS and CDR2 SASEGT. CDR3 nucleotides: TGTGCCAGCAGTCCCGGACGGGGGGAAAGGTACGGCTACACCTTC. It is translated as CASSPGRGERYGYTF.

V is TRBV21-1 and J is TRBJ1-1. TRBV21-1 is tagged as a pseudogene. The CDR3 covers 14 residues. CDR3 in amino acids: CASSKRVLNTEAFF. As DNA, the CDR3 is TGTGCCAGCAGCAAACGGGTCTTGAACACTGAAGCTTTCTTT.

V and J are TRBV4-2 and TRBJ2-4; possibly TRBD1 for D (5 bases). There are 14 residues in the CDR3. From germline, CDR1 is LGHNA and CDR2 YNFKEQ. V was trimmed by 1 base and J by 6 bases, leaving 10 bases between them. CDR3 DNA: TGTGCCAGCAGCCAAGCGCAGGGTGGAAACATTCAGTACTTC. Translation gives CASSQAQGGNIQYF.

This clone occurred once. V is TRBV6-5 and J is TRBJ2-1; no reliable D call. V lost 6 bases, J lost 10 bases, and 13 bases lay in between. The CDR3 spans 12 residues. CDR1 and CDR2 from the germline V gene are MNHEY and SVGAGI. For the CDR3, the DNA is TGTGCCAGCAGCCCTCCTCTGGGCGAGCAGTTCTTC. Translation gives CASSPPLGEQFF.

V is TRBV5-1 and J is TRBJ2-7; weak D call: TRBD2 (6 bases). The CDR3 is 17 residues long. The germline V gene has CDR1 SGHRS and CDR2 YFSETQ. The V and J ends lost 0 bases and 4 bases respectively, with 20 bases between them. For the CDR3, the DNA is TGCGCCAGCAGCTTGGCCTCCGGAGGGAATACGATTTACGAGCAGTACTTC. Translated, it gives CASSLASGGNTIYEQYF.

The CDR3: CASSEGQGATGANVLTF. For the CDR3, the DNA is TGTGCCAGCAGCGAGGGACAGGGGGCGACCGGGGCCAACGTCCTGACTTTC. The V gene is TRBV9, the J gene TRBJ2-6; 12 nucleotides agree with TRBD1. The junction had 5 bases not matched to a gene; V was cut back by 3 bases and J by 4 bases. CDR1 is SGDLS, CDR2 YYNGEE, per germline. The CDR3 is 17 amino acids.

The rearrangement links TRBV5-1 to TRBJ2-7; the D gene is possibly TRBD1 (5 bases). Germline-derived CDR1 and CDR2 are SGHRS and YFSETQ. The V and J ends lost 0 bases and 3 bases respectively, with 10 bases between them. The CDR3 sequence is 14 residues long. In nucleotides, the CDR3 is TGCGCCAGCAGCTTGGGACAGAGAAGCTACGAGCAGTACTTC. Translation gives CASSLGQRSYEQYF.

Details on this clone: Compared with germline, one end of the junction differs, possibly owing to a read error. The rearrangement uses TRBV29-1 and TRBJ2-7; 9 bases align to TRBD1. The CDR3 is 17 amino acids. The germline V gene has CDR1 SQVTM and CDR2 ANQGSEA. The CDR3 protein is CSVEVGDRVRSAYEQYF. CDR3 bases: TGCAGCGTCGAAGTGGGGGACAGGGTTCGATCGGCCTACGAGCAGTACTTC.